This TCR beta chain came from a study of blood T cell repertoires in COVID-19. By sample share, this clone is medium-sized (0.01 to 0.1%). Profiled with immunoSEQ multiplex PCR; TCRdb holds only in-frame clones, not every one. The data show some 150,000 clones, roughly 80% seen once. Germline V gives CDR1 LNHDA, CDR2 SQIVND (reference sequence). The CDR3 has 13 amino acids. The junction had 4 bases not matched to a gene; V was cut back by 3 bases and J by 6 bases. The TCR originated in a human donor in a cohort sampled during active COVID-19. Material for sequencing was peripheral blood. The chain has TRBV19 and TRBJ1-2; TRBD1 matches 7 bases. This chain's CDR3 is CASSMDRFNGYTF. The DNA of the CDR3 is TGTGCCAGTAGTATGGACAGGTTCAATGGCTACACCTTC. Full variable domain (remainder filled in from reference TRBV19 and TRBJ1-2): DGGITQSPKYLFRKEGQNVTLSCEQNLNHDAMYWYRQDPGQGLRLIYYSQIVNDFQKGDIAEGYSVSREKKESFPLTVTSAQKNPTAFYLCASSMDRFNGYTFGSGTRLTVV.